The clone carrying this T cell receptor beta chain has a handful of counts. This specimen comes from a study of shared clonotypes between healthy human individuals. The junction had 11 bases not matched to a gene; V was cut back by 8 bases and J by 2 bases. This CDR3 has 15 amino acids. Germline V lookup: CDR1 SGHTA, CDR2 FQGNSA. This table comes from immunoSEQ multiplex PCR, and its TCRdb copy is limited to in-frame clones, with some not included. The sample holds about 2.3 million clones, more than 85% seen once. Sequenced material: naive CD4+ T cells from PBMCs. As for subset: CD45RA+ positively selected. The source of this sequence is a young man in good health. Some clones in this sample may be carry-over from other donors' samples. The chain carries TRBV7-2 and TRBJ2-7; TRBD1 matches at 8 bases. The CDR3 loop is CASLRPGGFTYEQYF. CDR3 coding DNA: TGTGCCAGCTTACGACCAGGGGGCTTTACCTACGAGCAGTACTTC.